The table lists the clone carrying this T cell receptor (beta chain) with many counts. TCRdb analysed the 5' RACE reads with MiXCR anew, one entry per CDR3 protein. The sample has under 65,000 distinct CDR3 sequences; around 12% are singletons. This sample is part of a study of early T cells in non-severe SARS-CoV-2 infection. CDR1 and CDR2 (germline): MDHEN, SYDVKM. The V and J ends lost 3 bases and 3 bases respectively, with 8 bases between them. CDR3 length equals 13 residues. The gene calls are TRBV28 and TRBJ1-2; unclear D gene. The sequencing sample was made of whole blood. The origin of this receptor is an adult who was a healthcare worker with PCR-confirmed SARS-CoV-2 infection or an uninfected control (not recorded which). The CDR3 DNA sequence: TGTGCCAGCAGTTTGGGGTCTGACTATGGCTACACCTTC. Its translation is CASSLGSDYGYTF.